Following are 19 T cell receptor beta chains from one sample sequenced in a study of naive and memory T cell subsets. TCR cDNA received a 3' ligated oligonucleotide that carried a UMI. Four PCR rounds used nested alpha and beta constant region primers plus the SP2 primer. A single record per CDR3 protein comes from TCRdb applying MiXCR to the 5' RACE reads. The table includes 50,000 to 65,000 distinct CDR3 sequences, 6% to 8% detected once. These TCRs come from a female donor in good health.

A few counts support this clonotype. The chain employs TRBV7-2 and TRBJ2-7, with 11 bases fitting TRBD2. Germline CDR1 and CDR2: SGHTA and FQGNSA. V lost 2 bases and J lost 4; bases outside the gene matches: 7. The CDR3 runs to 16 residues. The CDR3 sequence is CASSLYSGGEGYEQYF. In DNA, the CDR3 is TGTGCCAGCAGCTTATATAGCGGGGGGGAAGGGTACGAGCAGTACTTC.

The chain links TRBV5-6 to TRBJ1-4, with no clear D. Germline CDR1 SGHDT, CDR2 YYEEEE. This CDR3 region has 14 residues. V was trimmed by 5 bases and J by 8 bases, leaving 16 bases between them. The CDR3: CASSQDGLREKLFF. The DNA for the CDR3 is TGTGCCAGCAGTCAGGACGGGTTACGCGAAAAACTGTTTTTT.

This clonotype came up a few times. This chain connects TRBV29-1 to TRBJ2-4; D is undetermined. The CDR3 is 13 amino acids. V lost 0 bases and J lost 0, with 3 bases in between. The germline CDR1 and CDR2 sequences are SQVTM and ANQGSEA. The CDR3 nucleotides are TGCAGCGTTGAAGAACTAGCCAAAAACATTCAGTACTTC. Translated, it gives CSVEELAKNIQYF.

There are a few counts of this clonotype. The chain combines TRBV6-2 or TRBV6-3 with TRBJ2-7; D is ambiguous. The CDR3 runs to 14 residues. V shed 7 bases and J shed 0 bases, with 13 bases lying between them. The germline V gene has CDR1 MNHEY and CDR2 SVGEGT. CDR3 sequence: CASNDQSFSYEQYF. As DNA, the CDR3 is TGTGCCAGCAACGACCAGTCGTTCTCCTACGAGCAGTACTTC.

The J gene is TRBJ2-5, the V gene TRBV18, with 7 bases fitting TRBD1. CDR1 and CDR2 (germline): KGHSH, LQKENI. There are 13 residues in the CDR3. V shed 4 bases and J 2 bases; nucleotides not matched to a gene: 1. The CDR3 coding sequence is TGTGCCAGCTCACAGGGACAGCAAGAGACCCAGTACTTC. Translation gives CASSQGQQETQYF. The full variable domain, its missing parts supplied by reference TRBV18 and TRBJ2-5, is NAGVMQNPRHLVRRRGQEARLRCSPMKGHSHVYWYRQLPEEGLKFMVYLQKENIIDESGMPKERFSAEFPKEGPSILRIQQVVRGDSAAYFCASSQGQQETQYFGPGTRLLVL.

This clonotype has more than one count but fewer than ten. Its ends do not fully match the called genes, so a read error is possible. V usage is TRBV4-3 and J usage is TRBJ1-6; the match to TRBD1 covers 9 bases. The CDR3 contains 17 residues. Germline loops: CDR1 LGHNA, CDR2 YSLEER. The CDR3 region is CASNQGAPGTGNSPLHF. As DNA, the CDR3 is TGCGCCAGCAACCAAGGAGCCCCCGGGACAGGGAATTCACCCCTCCACTTT.

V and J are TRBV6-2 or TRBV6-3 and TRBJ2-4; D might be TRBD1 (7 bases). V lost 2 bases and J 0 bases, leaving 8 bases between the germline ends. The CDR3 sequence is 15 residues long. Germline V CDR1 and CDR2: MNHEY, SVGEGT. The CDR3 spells CASSYQGGAKNIQYF. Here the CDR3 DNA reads TGTGCCAGCAGTTACCAGGGGGGAGCCAAAAACATTCAGTACTTC.

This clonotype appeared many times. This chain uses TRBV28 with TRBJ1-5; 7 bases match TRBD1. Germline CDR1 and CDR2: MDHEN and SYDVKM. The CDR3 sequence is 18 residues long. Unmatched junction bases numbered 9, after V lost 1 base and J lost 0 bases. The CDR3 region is CASSLSGTDKYSNQPQHF. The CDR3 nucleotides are TGTGCCAGCAGTTTATCGGGGACAGATAAGTATAGCAATCAGCCCCAGCATTTT.

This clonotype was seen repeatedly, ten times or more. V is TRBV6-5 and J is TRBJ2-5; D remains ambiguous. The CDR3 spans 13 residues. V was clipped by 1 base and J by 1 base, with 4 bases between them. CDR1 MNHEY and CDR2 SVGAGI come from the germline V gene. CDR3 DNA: TGTGCCAGCAGTTACTTGGGCCAAGAGACCCAGTACTTC. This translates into CASSYLGQETQYF.

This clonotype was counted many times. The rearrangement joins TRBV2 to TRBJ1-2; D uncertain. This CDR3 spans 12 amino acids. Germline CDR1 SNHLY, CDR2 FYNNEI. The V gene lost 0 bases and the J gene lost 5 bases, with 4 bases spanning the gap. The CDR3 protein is CASSEAAYGYTF. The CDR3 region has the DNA TGTGCCAGCAGTGAAGCAGCTTATGGCTACACCTTC.

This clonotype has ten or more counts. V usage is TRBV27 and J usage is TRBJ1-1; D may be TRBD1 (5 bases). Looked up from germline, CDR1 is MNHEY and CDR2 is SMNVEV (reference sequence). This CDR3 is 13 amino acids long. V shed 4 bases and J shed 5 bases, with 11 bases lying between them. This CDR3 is CASSWGPMTEAFF. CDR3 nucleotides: TGTGCCAGCAGTTGGGGCCCGATGACTGAAGCTTTCTTT.

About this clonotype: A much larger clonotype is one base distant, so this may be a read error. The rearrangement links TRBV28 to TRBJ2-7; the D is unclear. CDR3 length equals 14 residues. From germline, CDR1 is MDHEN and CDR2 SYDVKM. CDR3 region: CASSLSRCSHEQYF. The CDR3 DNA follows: TGTGCCAGCAGTTTATCTCGGTGCTCCCACGAGCAGTACTTC.

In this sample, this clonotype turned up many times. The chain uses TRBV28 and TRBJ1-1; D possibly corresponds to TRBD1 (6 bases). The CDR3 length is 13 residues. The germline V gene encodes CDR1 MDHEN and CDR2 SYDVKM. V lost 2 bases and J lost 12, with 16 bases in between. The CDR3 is CASSLGGAYGTFF. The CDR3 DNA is TGTGCCAGCAGTTTAGGGGGCGCGTACGGAACTTTCTTT.

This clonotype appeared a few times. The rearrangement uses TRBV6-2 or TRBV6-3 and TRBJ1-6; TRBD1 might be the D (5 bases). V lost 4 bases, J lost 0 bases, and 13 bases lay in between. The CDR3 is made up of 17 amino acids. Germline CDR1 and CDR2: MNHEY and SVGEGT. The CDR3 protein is CASSSRDRSSYNSPLHF. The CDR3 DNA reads TGTGCCAGCAGTTCGCGGGACCGCAGCTCCTATAATTCACCCCTCCACTTT.

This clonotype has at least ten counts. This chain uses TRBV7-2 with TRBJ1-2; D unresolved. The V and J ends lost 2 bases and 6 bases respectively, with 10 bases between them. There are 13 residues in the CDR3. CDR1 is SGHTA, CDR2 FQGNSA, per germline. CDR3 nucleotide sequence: TGTGCCAGCAGCTTATATACGGTGGATGGCTACACCTTC. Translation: CASSLYTVDGYTF. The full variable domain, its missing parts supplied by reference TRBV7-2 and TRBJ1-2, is GAGVSQSPSNKVTEKGKDVELRCDPISGHTALYWYRQSLGQGLEFLIYFQGNSAPDKSGLPSDRFSAERTGGSVSTLTIQRTQQEDSAVYLCASSLYTVDGYTFGSGTRLTVV.

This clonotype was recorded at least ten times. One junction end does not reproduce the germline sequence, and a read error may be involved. CDR3 sequence (DNA): TGTGCTAGCAGCCCAGGGGGATATACGCAGTATTTT. This translates into CASSPGGYTQYF. V usage is TRBV7-7 and J usage is TRBJ2-3, with TRBD1 matching over 7 bases. Germline V gene lookup returns CDR1 SSHAT and CDR2 FNYEAQ (reference sequence). The CDR3 is 12 residues long. The entire variable domain, with the rest obtained from reference TRBV7-7 and TRBJ2-3, is as follows: GAGVSQSPRYKVTKRGQDVTLRCDPISSHATLYWYQQALGQGPEFLTYFNYEAQPDKSGLPSDRFSAERPEGSISTLTIQRTEQRDSAMYRCASSPGGYTQYFGPGTRLTVL.

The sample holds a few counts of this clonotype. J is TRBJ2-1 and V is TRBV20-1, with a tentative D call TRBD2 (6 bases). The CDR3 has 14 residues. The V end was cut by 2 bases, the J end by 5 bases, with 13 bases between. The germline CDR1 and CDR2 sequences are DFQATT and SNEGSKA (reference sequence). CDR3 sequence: CSARRGVENNEQFF. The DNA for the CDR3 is TGCAGTGCTAGACGCGGGGTGGAGAACAATGAGCAGTTCTTC.

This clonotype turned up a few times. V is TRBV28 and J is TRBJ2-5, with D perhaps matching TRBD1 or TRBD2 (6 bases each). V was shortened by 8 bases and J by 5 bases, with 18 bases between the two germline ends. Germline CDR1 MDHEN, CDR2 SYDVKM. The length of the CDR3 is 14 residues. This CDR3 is CASRAGQGRETQYF. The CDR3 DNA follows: TGTGCCAGCCGGGCCGGGCAGGGGAGGGAGACCCAGTACTTC.

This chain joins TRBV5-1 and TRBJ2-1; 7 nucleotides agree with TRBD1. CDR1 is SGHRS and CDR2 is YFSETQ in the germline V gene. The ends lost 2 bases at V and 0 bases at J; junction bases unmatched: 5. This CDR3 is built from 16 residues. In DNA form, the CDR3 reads TGCGCCAGCAGCTTCCTCCCAGGGGGCTCCTACAATGAGCAGTTCTTC. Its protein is CASSFLPGGSYNEQFF.